The 30 T cell receptor beta chains listed next were all sequenced from one sample in a study of T cell clonality in common variable immunodeficiency (dated by TCRdb to the mid-2010s). Library construction relied on the immunoSEQ multiplex PCR assay. TCRdb re-hosts the immuneACCESS table, in-frame sequences only. Its copies lack some clones; in the studies checked, an unresolved V gene accounts for under half of them, and the cause for the rest is not known. For this sample, roughly 38,000 clones are listed, none of them singletons. Less than 3% of the sample rests with the top ten. The source material was peripheral blood mononuclear cells. The receptor set was obtained from a person aged 18 to 75 in good health.

This clone was counted at least ten times. The read terminates 3 residues ahead of where the CDR3 ends, so the germline J gene completes it. The chain carries TRBV19 and TRBJ2-7; TRBD2 agrees at 8 bases. Germline V lookup: CDR1 LNHDA, CDR2 SQIVND (reference sequence). The CDR3 has 14 residues. V lost 3 bases, J lost 3 bases, and 4 bases stayed unmatched. CDR3 in amino acids: CASSISAGDYEQYF. CDR3 bases read: TGTGCCAGTAGTATCTCAGCGGGGGACTACGAG.

This clone was counted at least ten times. The CDR3 end lies 3 residues beyond the end of the read and is filled in from the germline J gene. This chain uses TRBV20-1 with TRBJ1-1; a possible D gene is TRBD1 (5 bases). The CDR3 is 14 residues long. With 1 base removed from V and 6 bases from J, the gap between germline ends came to 15 bases. Germline CDR1 DFQATT, CDR2 SNEGSKA (reference sequence). The CDR3 region is CSARGGGTLPEAFF. The covered CDR3 bases are TGCAGTGCTAGAGGCGGAGGGACTCTCCCTGAA.

This clone was observed many times. The sequence runs out 3 residues before the end of the CDR3; the remainder is reconstructed from the germline J gene. This chain joins TRBV19 and TRBJ2-2, with D perhaps matching TRBD1 (6 bases). The CDR3 spans 15 residues. With 3 bases removed from V and 1 base from J, the gap between germline ends came to 9 bases. Germline CDR1 reads LNHDA; CDR2 reads SQIVND (reference sequence). The CDR3 here is CASSIKGVNTGELFF. Incomplete CDR3 DNA: TGTGCCAGTAGTATCAAGGGGGTGAACACCGGGGAG.

CDR3 in amino acids: CASVSGATAIRGYGQYF. Partial CDR3 DNA: TGTGCCAGCGTAAGTGGGGCCACCGCGATTAGAGGCTATGGT. The chain is built from TRBV19 and TRBJ2-4, with D perhaps TRBD1 (5 bases). The read halts 3 residues ahead of the CDR3 end, with the missing end drawn from the germline J gene. Germline-derived CDR1 and CDR2 are LNHDA and SQIVND (reference sequence). CDR3 size: 17 residues.

Points on this clone: One end of the junction fails to match germline, which may point to a read error. The observed sequence ends 3 residues before the CDR3 terminus, with the missing tail filled in from the germline J gene. The V call is TRBV18, the J call TRBJ2-3, with D possibly being TRBD1 (6 bases). Germline V gene data show CDR1 as KGHSH and CDR2 as LQKENI. The CDR3 contains 14 residues. CDR3 sequence reads: CASSPAGDSETQYF. The sequenced part of the CDR3 DNA is TGTGCCAGCTCACCGGCAGGGGATTCAGAGACG.

The sample holds many counts of this clone. The read comes to an end 3 residues before the CDR3 does, leaving the germline J gene to fill in the end. The chain employs TRBV29-1 and TRBJ2-2; 11 nucleotides match TRBD2. The CDR3 is 13 amino acids. V was pared by 8 bases and J by 5 bases, with 4 bases of the junction left unmatched. CDR1 SQVTM and CDR2 ANQGSEA come from the germline V gene. The CDR3 here is CSTSGSRTGELFF. The part of the CDR3 DNA that was read is TGCAGCACTAGCGGGAGTAGGACCGGGGAG.

This clone was picked up many times. The missing CDR3 end, 3 residues past where the read stops, is filled in from the germline J gene. The V gene is TRBV20-1, the J gene TRBJ2-7; D gene uncertain. This CDR3 is built from 11 residues. Germline-derived CDR1 and CDR2 are DFQATT and SNEGSKA (reference sequence). Incomplete CDR3 DNA: TGCAGATCAGGCATCATCTACGAG. It specifies CRSGIIYE. The whole CDR3 sequence reads CRSGIIYEQYF.

This clone was detected many times. The CDR3 extends 3 residues past the end of the read, so its final part is completed from the germline J gene. The V gene is TRBV14, the J gene TRBJ2-3; 7 bases map to TRBD1. This CDR3 is built from 16 residues. Trimming cost V 2 bases and J 1 base; bases outside gene matches: 6. Germline V gives CDR1 SGHDN, CDR2 FVKESK. The CDR3 is CASSQLQGLGTDTQYF. Incomplete CDR3 DNA: TGTGCCAGCAGCCAACTACAGGGGTTAGGCACAGATACG. Full variable domain (outside the CDR3, taken from reference TRBV14 and TRBJ2-3): EAGVTQFPSHSVIEKGQTVTLRCDPISGHDNLYWYRRVMGKEIKFLLHFVKESKQDESGMPNNRFLAERTGGTYSTLKVQPAELEDSGVYFCASSQLQGLGTDTQYFGPGTRLTVL.

Of note for this clone: Read coverage stops 3 residues before the CDR3 terminus; the germline J gene supplies the remainder. V is TRBV20-1 and J is TRBJ2-1; possible D gene TRBD2, 6 bases. This CDR3 has 15 amino acids. Germline V lookup: CDR1 DFQATT, CDR2 SNEGSKA (reference sequence). Between the trimmed V and J ends, which lost 3 bases and 9 bases, there was a span of 21 bases. Partial CDR3 DNA: TGCAGTGCTAGTTCTACCGGGACCCCCGGGGGTGAG. As protein: CSASSTGTPGGE. The entire CDR3 protein is CSASSTGTPGGEQFF.

This clone occurred many times. The read ends 3 residues before the CDR3 terminus; that terminus is restored from the germline J gene. In the same sample, other DNA sequences code for this CDR3. V and J are TRBV7-3 and TRBJ2-3; 7 nucleotides align to TRBD2. The CDR3 is made up of 16 amino acids. V was pared by 6 bases and J by 3 bases, with 12 bases of the junction left unmatched. Germline V CDR1 and CDR2: SGHTA, FQGTGA. CDR3 in amino acids: CASSPRAGVRTDTQYF. Incomplete CDR3 DNA: TGTGCCAGCAGTCCTAGGGCGGGAGTGCGGACAGATACG.

In its sample, this clone was seen many times. The covered CDR3 bases are TGTGCCAGCAGCTCCTCGACAGGGCCTGACATT. This codes for CASSSSTGPDI. The whole CDR3 sequence is CASSSSTGPDIQYF. The chain recombines TRBV7-9 with TRBJ2-4, with 7 bases aligning to TRBD1. The sequence runs out 3 residues before the end of the CDR3; the remainder is reconstructed from the germline J gene. The CDR3 sequence is 14 residues long. V lost 4 bases, J lost 8 bases, and 8 bases stayed unmatched. CDR1 and CDR2 (germline): SEHNR, FQNEAQ (reference sequence).

This clone was recorded many times. With the read ending 3 residues before the CDR3 end, the germline J gene is used to fill in that end. The chain links TRBV5-6 to TRBJ1-2; TRBD1 might be the D (6 bases). This CDR3 has 12 residues. Trimming took off 3 bases at V and 7 bases at J, with 10 bases between the two ends. Germline CDR1 reads SGHDT; CDR2 reads YYEEEE. The sequenced CDR3 bases are TGTGCCAGCAGCTCCCTGACAGGTGGC. Amino acid sequence: CASSSLTGG. The entire CDR3 is CASSSLTGGYTF.

In this sample, this clone turned up many times. Coverage ceases 3 residues before the CDR3 finishes, and the germline J gene fills in the end. The chain employs TRBV7-2 and TRBJ2-7; a weak D match, TRBD2 (5 bases). V was cut by 6 bases and J by 5 bases, with 11 bases left in between. The CDR3 has 12 amino acids. Germline loops: CDR1 SGHTA, CDR2 FQGNSA. This chain's CDR3 is CASSHPGNEQYF. The DNA read from the CDR3 is TGTGCCAGCAGTCATCCGGGGAACGAG.

This clone was seen repeatedly, ten times or more. The read terminates 3 residues before the CDR3 end, so the remaining end is supplied by the germline J gene. The chain joins TRBV19 to TRBJ2-5; 10 nucleotides match TRBD1. There are 15 residues in the CDR3. The trim removed 5 bases at V and 3 bases at J, leaving 6 bases unmatched. Germline-derived CDR1 and CDR2 are LNHDA and SQIVND (reference sequence). Incomplete CDR3 DNA: TGTGCCAGTAGTCTACGGGACAGGGGTAAAGAGACC. This translates into CASSLRDRGKET. The full-length CDR3 reads as CASSLRDRGKETQYF. The full variable domain, completed using reference TRBV19 and TRBJ2-5, is DGGITQSPKYLFRKEGQNVTLSCEQNLNHDAMYWYRQDPGQGLRLIYYSQIVNDFQKGDIAEGYSVSREKKESFPLTVTSAQKNPTAFYLCASSLRDRGKETQYFGPGTRLLVL.

Of note for this clone: The read ends 3 residues before the CDR3 terminus; that terminus is restored from the germline J gene. The V gene is TRBV19, the J gene TRBJ2-2; D ambiguous. Germline assignment: CDR1 LNHDA and CDR2 SQIVND (reference sequence). The CDR3 is made up of 14 amino acids. The germline V and J ends were trimmed by 5 bases and 3 bases, with 10 bases remaining between them. The CDR3 protein is CASSPPPYTGELFF. The part of the CDR3 DNA that was read is TGTGCCAGTAGTCCCCCCCCCTACACCGGGGAG.

In this sample, this clone turned up a few times. The CDR3 end is not reached by the read, which stops 3 residues before it; the germline J gene fills it in. The V and J genes are TRBV5-1 and TRBJ1-2; 7 nucleotides agree with TRBD1. The germline CDR1 and CDR2 sequences are SGHRS and YFSETQ. The CDR3 covers 13 residues. The CDR3 DNA, read in part, is TGCGCCAGCAGCTATCAAACAGGGGACGGC. This translates into CASSYQTGDG. The whole CDR3 sequence reads CASSYQTGDGYTF.

The sequenced part of the CDR3 DNA is TGTGCCAGCAACCCCCGAGATAGCGGGGACAATGAG. This gives the protein CASNPRDSGDNE. The whole CDR3 sequence is CASNPRDSGDNEAFF. The V gene is TRBV7-9, the J gene TRBJ1-1; tentative D call: TRBD1 (6 bases). Coverage ceases 3 residues before the CDR3 finishes, and the germline J gene fills in the end. CDR1 is SEHNR, CDR2 FQNEAQ, per germline (reference sequence). The CDR3 has 15 amino acids.

The table lists this clone with many counts. The CDR3 extends 3 residues past the end of the read, so its final part is completed from the germline J gene. The J gene is TRBJ2-3, the V gene TRBV5-1; D not certain. The CDR3 consists of 12 residues. Trimming left V 1 base short and J 6 bases short, with 6 bases between. Germline CDR1 is SGHRS and CDR2 is YFSETQ. The CDR3 reads CASSLWQDTQYF. The sequenced part of the CDR3 DNA is TGCGCCAGCAGCTTGTGGCAGGATACG. Combining the CDR3 with reference TRBV5-1 and TRBJ2-3 gives the whole variable domain KAGVTQTPRYLIKTRGQQVTLSCSPISGHRSVSWYQQTPGQGLQFLFEYFSETQRNKGNFPGRFSGRQFSNSRSEMNVSTLELGDSALYLCASSLWQDTQYFGPGTRLTVL.

This clone has only a few counts. Read coverage stops 3 residues before the CDR3 terminus; the germline J gene supplies the remainder. J is TRBJ1-2 and V is TRBV6-4, with D perhaps matching TRBD1 (5 bases). The CDR3 is 13 amino acids. Germline V gene data show CDR1 as MRHNA and CDR2 as SNTAGT. The covered CDR3 bases are TGTGCCAGCAGCCCGGGACTCACAGATACC. It encodes CASSPGLTDT. The entire CDR3 protein is CASSPGLTDTYTF.

This clone was picked up many times. The read is 3 residues too short to cover the CDR3 end, so that end is filled in from the germline J gene. The rearrangement uses TRBV10-1 and TRBJ2-2; D uncertain. With 6 bases removed from V and 7 bases from J, the gap between germline ends came to 15 bases. The germline CDR1 and CDR2 sequences are WNHNN and SYGVQD (reference sequence). CDR3 length: 14 residues. CDR3 sequence: CASRAGPVSGELFF. The part of the CDR3 DNA that was read is TGCGCCAGCAGGGCAGGCCCGGTTAGCGGGGAG.

In its sample, this clone was seen many times. Read sequence stops 3 residues before the CDR3 end, and the germline J gene provides the missing end. The genes are TRBV9 and TRBJ2-3; 8 nucleotides agree with TRBD2. The CDR3 totals 13 residues. Germline lookup yields CDR1 SGDLS and CDR2 YYNGEE. V shed 5 bases, J shed 3 bases, and the junction held 2 bases outside the gene matches. Incomplete CDR3 DNA: TGTGCCAGCAGAGGACTAGCTACAGATACG. Translating it yields CASRGLATDT. The full CDR3 sequence reads CASRGLATDTQYF.

The table lists this clone with many counts. Read data end 3 residues before the CDR3 end; the end is taken from the germline J gene. The chain links TRBV20-1 to TRBJ2-1; 9 nucleotides line up with TRBD2. The CDR3 runs to 15 residues. The J segment lost 3 bases and the V segment lost 1 base, leaving 4 bases of the junction unmatched. Germline values: CDR1 DFQATT, CDR2 SNEGSKA (reference sequence). The sequenced part of the CDR3 DNA is TGCAGTGCTAGAGGACTAGCGGAAGACTACAATGAG. This translates into CSARGLAEDYNE. The entire CDR3 protein reads CSARGLAEDYNEQFF.

In this sample, this clone turned up many times. A junction boundary mismatches the germline segment, possibly from a read error. The CDR3 extends 3 residues past the end of the read, so its final part is completed from the germline J gene. The chain employs TRBV4-1 and TRBJ2-5; TRBD2 is a possible D gene (6 bases). Germline assignment: CDR1 MGHRA and CDR2 YSYEKL. The CDR3 loop spans 16 amino acids. The CDR3 bases that were read are TGCACCAGCAGCCAAGAATGTAGGACTAAGCGAGAGACC. Protein: CTSSQECRTKRET. Given in full, the CDR3 is CTSSQECRTKRETQYF.

This clone was counted ten times or more. The read falls 3 residues short of the CDR3 end, and the missing part is taken from the germline J gene. The chain joins TRBV18 to TRBJ2-1, with 7 bases identical to TRBD2. This CDR3 has 15 amino acids. Trimming at V came to 4 bases and at J to 3 bases, leaving 6 bases not matched to a gene. CDR1 is KGHSH and CDR2 is LQKENI in the germline V gene. CDR3 protein: CASSLAGLGYNEQFF. The sequenced CDR3 bases are TGTGCCAGCTCACTGGCCGGACTAGGCTACAATGAG.

The sample holds many counts of this clone. The covered CDR3 bases are TGTGCCAGCAGCTTCAGCGGGAGCTCCTACAATGAG. Translating gives CASSFSGSSYNE. In full, the CDR3 reads CASSFSGSSYNEQFF. This rearrangement joins TRBV5-4 to TRBJ2-1; 8 nucleotides match TRBD2. The read finishes 3 residues shy of the CDR3 end, and the germline J gene is used to complete it. The CDR3 is 15 residues long. After removal of 2 bases from V and 0 bases from J, the junction contained 1 base not matched to a gene. Germline CDR1 and CDR2: SGHNT and YYREEE (reference sequence).

In this sample, this clone turned up a few times. The read finishes 3 residues shy of the CDR3 end, and the germline J gene is used to complete it. The rearrangement links TRBV5-1 to TRBJ1-4; tentative D call: TRBD1 (5 bases). CDR1 and CDR2 from the germline V gene are SGHRS and YFSETQ. This CDR3 has 17 amino acids. CDR3 DNA, as far as it was read: TGCGCCAGCAGCGTGAGTCTAGCGGGACCTGGGGCCAACGTA. It translates to CASSVSLAGPGANV. The entire CDR3 is CASSVSLAGPGANVLFF.

With respect to this clone: The CDR3 end lies 3 residues beyond the end of the read and is filled in from the germline J gene. J is TRBJ2-2 and V is TRBV6-1; 7 bases line up with TRBD1. The CDR3 length is 14 residues. Germline lookup yields CDR1 MNHNS and CDR2 SASEGT. The CDR3 bases that were read are TGTGCCAGCAGTGAGGGGCAGGGGGTTGAAAAG. It translates to CASSEGQGVEK. The full CDR3 is CASSEGQGVEKLFF.

This clone was observed at least ten times. The CDR3 end falls 3 residues outside the read, so it is completed with the germline J gene. The J gene is TRBJ2-7, the V gene TRBV19; 8 nucleotides agree with TRBD1. V shed 5 bases and J 1 base; nucleotides not matched to a gene: 7. The CDR3 loop spans 15 amino acids. Germline loops: CDR1 LNHDA, CDR2 SQIVND (reference sequence). The CDR3 bases that were read are TGTGCCAGTAGTCCCGGGACAGGAGCGTCCTACGAG. Translated: CASSPGTGASYE. The full CDR3 sequence reads CASSPGTGASYEQYF. The entire variable domain, with the rest obtained from reference TRBV19 and TRBJ2-7, is as follows: DGGITQSPKYLFRKEGQNVTLSCEQNLNHDAMYWYRQDPGQGLRLIYYSQIVNDFQKGDIAEGYSVSREKKESFPLTVTSAQKNPTAFYLCASSPGTGASYEQYFGPGTRLTVT.

This clone has only a few counts. The read ends 3 residues early relative to the CDR3; the germline J gene fills the gap. The genes are TRBV7-9 and TRBJ1-2; D is ambiguous. The CDR3 loop spans 14 amino acids. Germline values: CDR1 SEHNR, CDR2 FQNEAQ (reference sequence). The part of the CDR3 DNA that was read is TGTGCCAGCAGCTTAGGGTTGTTCTCCTACGAC. Amino acids: CASSLGLFSYD. The full CDR3 is CASSLGLFSYDYTF. The entire variable domain, with the rest obtained from reference TRBV7-9 and TRBJ1-2, is as follows: DTGVSQNPRHKITKRGQNVTFRCDPISEHNRLYWYRQTLGQGPEFLTYFQNEAQLEKSRLLSDRFSAERPKGSFSTLEIQRTEQGDSAMYLCASSLGLFSYDYTFGSGTRLTVV.

This clone was seen repeatedly, ten times or more. The CDR3 is cut off 3 residues early in the read; its end comes from the germline J gene. The chain is built from TRBV18 and TRBJ2-3; 8 positions match TRBD2. The CDR3 runs 17 residues. Per germline, CDR1 KGHSH and CDR2 LQKENI. The V segment lost 2 bases and the J segment 3 bases; nucleotides outside the gene matches: 10. The sequenced CDR3 bases are TGTGCCAGCTCACCAGGACCCCCCGGGGGGGGGACAGATACG. It encodes CASSPGPPGGGTDT. The full CDR3 protein is CASSPGPPGGGTDTQYF.